The present T cell receptor (beta chain) was sequenced within a study of radiotherapy plus CTLA-4 blockade in lung cancer. In germline, CDR1 is LNHDA, CDR2 SQIVND (reference sequence). V lost 6 bases, J lost 6 bases, and 9 bases stayed unmatched. The CDR3 has 14 residues. As for this clone: The sample has other DNA sequences that encode this CDR3 too.

Assay: immunoSEQ multiplex PCR; the TCRdb copy retains only in-frame clones and omits some. The sample consists of tens of thousands of clones, approximately 80% of them appearing once. The rearrangement joins TRBV19 to TRBJ2-5, with 8 positions matching TRBD1. Sequences were derived from peripheral blood, sampled from a patient treated with radiotherapy plus ipilimumab. The TCR comes from a human donor with non-small cell lung cancer that progressed on radiotherapy plus ipilimumab. CDR3 nucleotide sequence: TGTGCCAGTAGAACGGACAGGGCCTCAAAGACCCAGTACTTC. Its protein product is CASRTDRASKTQYF.